This T cell receptor (beta chain) was sequenced during a study of T cell changes during pregnancy in multiple sclerosis. The CDR3 length is 14 residues. CDR1 and CDR2 (germline): MNHEY, SVGAGI. V was shortened by 0 bases and J by 2 bases, with 7 bases between the two germline ends. Clones were read by immunoSEQ multiplex PCR, and TCRdb kept only the in-frame ones, dropping some. The sample has tens of thousands of clones, more than 80% seen once. In this sample, this clone turned up once. The chain has TRBV6-5 and TRBJ1-1; D uncertain. This TCR was recovered from a female donor in good health, enrolled as a control in a pregnancy study. The sample consisted of CD8+ T cells from peripheral blood mononuclear cells, taken in the first trimester of pregnancy. Here the CDR3 DNA reads TGTGCCAGCAGTTACTCGAAGCTAAACACTGAAGCTTTCTTT. Translating gives CASSYSKLNTEAFF.